Below are 15 T cell receptor beta chains sequenced from a single sample in a study of cytomegalovirus exposure and HLA in healthy donors. PCR was performed using 60 Vbeta and 13 Jbeta primers. Sequencing used immunoSEQ multiplex PCR; TCRdb keeps in-frame clones, though not all of them. Altogether over 50,000 clones are present, 70% to 90% being singletons, with the ten largest covering approximately 1.5%. Sample: PBMCs. The receptors derive from a man aged 30-40 years in good health and CMV-seropositive.

The chain has TRBV30 and TRBJ2-2; 13 bases line up with TRBD2. CDR1 is GTSNPN, CDR2 SVGIG, per germline (reference sequence). The CDR3 sequence is 14 residues long. The V and J ends lost 3 bases and 7 bases, in that order; junction bases with no gene match: 2. CDR3 region: CAWRGLAGFGELFF. CDR3 DNA sequence: TGTGCCTGGAGGGGACTAGCGGGATTCGGGGAGCTGTTTTTT.

The chain is built from TRBV5-6 and TRBJ1-6; the D gene is possibly TRBD1 (6 bases). Germline CDR1 is SGHDT and CDR2 is YYEEEE. There are 15 residues in the CDR3. Trimming shortened V by 4 bases and J by 10 bases, and 18 bases separated the two germline ends. The chain's CDR3 is CASSPYRTAYSPLHF. The CDR3 bases are TGTGCCAGCAGCCCATATAGGACAGCGTACTCACCCCTCCACTTT.

This rearrangement joins TRBV7-9 to TRBJ1-2; maybe TRBD1 (5 bases). V lost 5 bases and J 7 bases, leaving 14 bases between the germline ends. From germline, CDR1 is SEHNR and CDR2 FQNEAQ (reference sequence). This CDR3 has 13 amino acids. The CDR3 region is CASSLGRAAGYTF. The CDR3, as DNA: TGTGCCAGCAGCCTTGGCAGGGCGGCTGGCTACACCTTC. Full variable domain (remainder filled in from reference TRBV7-9 and TRBJ1-2): DTGVSQNPRHKITKRGQNVTFRCDPISEHNRLYWYRQTLGQGPEFLTYFQNEAQLEKSRLLSDRFSAERPKGSFSTLEIQRTEQGDSAMYLCASSLGRAAGYTFGSGTRLTVV.

The J gene is TRBJ1-2, the V gene TRBV9, with D perhaps matching TRBD1 (6 bases). V was shortened by 3 bases and J by 8 bases, with 11 bases between the two germline ends. Germline CDR1 reads SGDLS; CDR2 reads YYNGEE. The CDR3 has 12 residues. The CDR3 DNA reads TGTGCCAGCAGCGATTTGAGGGGGGGCTACACCTTC. Translated: CASSDLRGGYTF. Full variable domain (rest looked up from reference TRBV9 and TRBJ1-2): DSGVTQTPKHLITATGQRVTLRCSPRSGDLSVYWYQQSLDQGLQFLIQYYNGEERAKGNILERFSAQQFPDLHSELNLSSLELGDSALYFCASSDLRGGYTFGSGTRLTVV.

As for this clone: Sequence at one end of the junction differs from germline and may be a read error. The chain joins TRBV28 to TRBJ1-2; D possibly corresponds to TRBD1 (6 bases). The CDR3 is 14 residues long. The germline V gene has CDR1 MDHEN and CDR2 SYDVKM. This CDR3 is CTTGGQSSRYGYTF. As DNA, the CDR3 is TGCACTACCGGGGGGCAGAGCTCGAGGTATGGCTACACCTTC.

V and J are TRBV4-1 and TRBJ1-1; no firm D call. Trimming left V 4 bases short and J 0 bases short, with 12 bases between. Germline V lookup: CDR1 MGHRA, CDR2 YSYEKL. CDR3 size: 15 residues. The CDR3 loop is CASSPLIYMNTEAFF. CDR3 DNA sequence: TGCGCCAGCAGCCCACTAATCTACATGAACACTGAAGCTTTCTTT.

V and J are TRBV2 and TRBJ1-5, with a tentative D call TRBD1 (6 bases). Deletions cut 3 bases from V and 6 bases from J, with 24 bases between. The CDR3 length is 18 residues. Germline CDR1 SNHLY, CDR2 FYNNEI. CDR3 loop: CASSELAGLEGGTQPQHF. The CDR3 DNA reads TGTGCCAGCAGTGAGCTAGCGGGCCTGGAAGGGGGAACTCAGCCCCAGCATTTT.

This chain links TRBV6-6 with TRBJ1-5; D is uncertain. The CDR3 is 15 amino acids. The germline CDR1 and CDR2 sequences are MNHNY and SVGAGI (reference sequence). V was clipped by 8 bases and J by 6 bases, with 20 bases between them. Here the CDR3 reads CASLEGELASQPQHF. The CDR3 bases are TGTGCCAGCCTGGAGGGAGAACTCGCCAGTCAGCCCCAGCATTTT.

The chain joins TRBV14 to TRBJ1-1, with 10 bases that match TRBD1. V shed 5 bases, J shed 5 bases, and the junction held 5 bases outside the gene matches. Germline-derived CDR1 and CDR2 are SGHDN and FVKESK. This CDR3 has 14 amino acids. CDR3 in amino acids: CASSFGQGGTEAFF. The CDR3 DNA reads TGTGCCAGCAGCTTCGGACAGGGGGGAACTGAAGCTTTCTTT. Full variable domain (remainder filled in from reference TRBV14 and TRBJ1-1): EAGVTQFPSHSVIEKGQTVTLRCDPISGHDNLYWYRRVMGKEIKFLLHFVKESKQDESGMPNNRFLAERTGGTYSTLKVQPAELEDSGVYFCASSFGQGGTEAFFGQGTRLTVV.

CDR3: CASSLTESNSGNTIYF. The CDR3 coding sequence is TGCGCCAGCAGCTTGACAGAATCGAACTCTGGAAACACCATATATTTT. V and J are TRBV5-1 and TRBJ1-3; unclear D gene. V lost 1 base and J lost 0, with 11 bases in between. This CDR3 is 16 amino acids long. CDR1 is SGHRS and CDR2 is YFSETQ in the germline V gene. Together with reference TRBV5-1 and TRBJ1-3, the CDR3 gives the full variable domain: KAGVTQTPRYLIKTRGQQVTLSCSPISGHRSVSWYQQTPGQGLQFLFEYFSETQRNKGNFPGRFSGRQFSNSRSEMNVSTLELGDSALYLCASSLTESNSGNTIYFGEGSWLTVV.

The CDR3 DNA is TGTGCCACCCCCTCCCAGTATAGGACTAGCGGGAGAGGGAAGACCCAGTACTTC. It is translated as CATPSQYRTSGRGKTQYF. The chain couples TRBV9 to TRBJ2-5; 13 positions match TRBD2. This CDR3 has 18 amino acids. Germline lookup yields CDR1 SGDLS and CDR2 YYNGEE. The junction had 20 bases not matched to a gene; V was cut back by 9 bases and J by 6 bases.

V and J are TRBV27 and TRBJ2-1; 7 bases are a match to TRBD2. The CDR3 contains 14 residues. Germline V gene sequence: CDR1 MNHEY, CDR2 SMNVEV (reference sequence). V lost 7 bases, J lost 9 bases, and 12 bases stayed unmatched. CDR3 residues: CASTLRAGISEQFF. The CDR3 DNA sequence: TGTGCCAGCACTTTGCGAGCGGGAATAAGTGAGCAGTTCTTC.

The rearrangement links TRBV7-2 to TRBJ2-5; tentative D call: TRBD2 (5 bases). V lost 4 bases and J lost 6, with 6 bases in between. The CDR3 runs 11 residues. Germline CDR1 SGHTA, CDR2 FQGNSA. CDR3 sequence: CASSSGKTQYF. The CDR3, as DNA: TGTGCCAGCAGCTCCGGGAAGACCCAGTACTTC.

V gene TRBV6-6 combines with J gene TRBJ2-3; tentative D call: TRBD2 (6 bases). The CDR3 loop spans 14 amino acids. The germline CDR1 and CDR2 sequences are MNHNY and SVGAGI (reference sequence). Between the trimmed V and J ends, which lost 2 bases and 0 bases, there was a span of 6 bases. The CDR3 reads CASSYGGSTDTQYF. In nucleotides, the CDR3 is TGTGCCAGCAGTTACGGGGGGAGCACAGATACGCAGTATTTT.

This chain connects TRBV7-3 to TRBJ2-7; 10 bases fit TRBD1. The CDR3 extends over 16 amino acids. Trimming at V came to 4 bases and at J to 3 bases, leaving 9 bases not matched to a gene. Germline CDR1 and CDR2: SGHTA and FQGTGA. The chain's CDR3 is CASSSPPGTGDYEQYF. The CDR3 DNA sequence: TGTGCCAGCAGCTCCCCTCCCGGGACAGGGGACTACGAGCAGTACTTC.